One and the same sample provided the 32 T cell receptor beta chains below, sequenced in a study of blood T cells in healthy people across ages. Sample-barcoded 5' priming and a J-beta primer mix drove a second PCR of roughly 6 to 12 cycles. MiXCR, applied by TCRdb to the 5' RACE reads, yields one record per CDR3 protein. The data hold 1.5 million to 1.9 million distinct CDR3 sequences, with around 40% observed a single time. The specimen sequenced was blood. The origin of the receptors is a woman aged 18 to 35 in good health.

This CDR3 is CASSLRDRDNEQFF. Written as DNA, the CDR3 is TGTGCCAGCAGCTTGCGGGACAGGGACAATGAGCAGTTCTTC. This chain uses TRBV7-9 with TRBJ2-1, with TRBD1 matching 9 bases. V lost 3 bases and J lost 5; bases outside the gene matches: 2. Per germline, CDR1 SEHNR and CDR2 FQNEAQ (reference sequence). The CDR3 contains 14 residues.

This clonotype was counted a few times. The V and J genes are TRBV20-1 and TRBJ1-2; D remains ambiguous. Germline CDR1 is DFQATT and CDR2 is SNEGSKA (reference sequence). V lost 0 bases, J lost 8 bases, and 13 bases lay in between. The CDR3 covers 13 residues. CDR3 sequence (DNA): TGCAGTGCTAGAGATCTGCAAGATGGGGGCTACACCTTC. Protein sequence: CSARDLQDGGYTF.

The V and J genes are TRBV20-1 and TRBJ2-4; weak D call: TRBD2 (5 bases). The J call could be wrong; TRBJ2-7 is a better fit for the DNA end. The CDR3 runs 13 residues. Germline CDR1 DFQATT, CDR2 SNEGSKA (reference sequence). The CDR3 DNA follows: TGCAGTGCTAGACAAAGAGGGCTTAACGAGCAGTACTTC. Amino acids: CSARQRGLNEQYF.

The chain has TRBV30 and TRBJ2-1; no firm D call. V was shortened by 8 bases and J by 4 bases, with 6 bases between the two germline ends. The CDR3 length is 10 residues. CDR1 is GTSNPN, CDR2 SVGIG, per germline (reference sequence). CDR3 amino acids: CAGTYNEQFF. The CDR3 DNA follows: TGTGCCGGCACATACAATGAGCAGTTCTTC.

This chain uses TRBV7-2 with TRBJ2-7, with D tentatively TRBD1 or TRBD2 (5 bases each). CDR3 length equals 15 residues. Germline V CDR1 and CDR2: SGHTA, FQGNSA. The ends were cut back, 5 bases at V and 0 bases at J, with 14 bases in the middle. The CDR3 DNA reads TGTGCCAGCAGCCCCGGGACCCTGAGCTCCTACGAGCAGTACTTC. Translated: CASSPGTLSSYEQYF.

The table lists this clonotype with a few counts. The chain employs TRBV25-1 and TRBJ2-1; 8 bases fit TRBD1. Germline V gives CDR1 MGHDK, CDR2 SYGVNS. This CDR3 has 14 residues. Trimming at V came to 3 bases and at J to 7 bases, leaving 5 bases not matched to a gene. CDR3 sequence reads: CASSDSQGENEQFF. CDR3 in DNA: TGTGCCAGCAGTGATTCACAGGGGGAGAATGAGCAGTTCTTC.

This chain joins TRBV9 and TRBJ2-3; 12 nucleotides line up with TRBD2. There are 17 residues in the CDR3. Trimming cost V 0 bases and J 2 bases; bases outside gene matches: 4. Germline V gene data show CDR1 as SGDLS and CDR2 as YYNGEE. This CDR3 is CASSVEGLAGLTDTQYF. In DNA, the CDR3 is TGTGCCAGCAGCGTAGAAGGACTAGCGGGACTCACAGATACGCAGTATTTT. The whole variable domain, filled in from reference TRBV9 and TRBJ2-3, reads DSGVTQTPKHLITATGQRVTLRCSPRSGDLSVYWYQQSLDQGLQFLIQYYNGEERAKGNILERFSAQQFPDLHSELNLSSLELGDSALYFCASSVEGLAGLTDTQYFGPGTRLTVL.

A single count supports this clonotype. The V call is TRBV6-2 or TRBV6-3, the J call TRBJ2-3; TRBD2 matches 9 bases. CDR3 length equals 14 residues. Losses at the gene ends were 5 bases for V and 14 bases for J; bases not matched to a gene: 14. The germline V gene has CDR1 MNHEY and CDR2 SVGEGT. The CDR3 DNA follows: TGTGCCAGCAGTACCCGACTAGCGGAAGGCGGTCCGTATTTT. Residues: CASSTRLAEGGPYF.

The gene calls are TRBV5-1 and TRBJ2-5, with TRBD1 identical over 7 bases. CDR1 and CDR2 (germline): SGHRS, YFSETQ. V was pared by 0 bases and J by 11 bases, with 13 bases of the junction left unmatched. CDR3 length: 15 amino acids. In DNA form, the CDR3 reads TGCGCCAGCAGCTTGGAGGGGACAGAATACTACGTGCAGTACTTC. Its translation: CASSLEGTEYYVQYF.

This clonotype was recorded only once. V and J are TRBV23-1 and TRBJ2-2, with D perhaps matching TRBD1 (6 bases). TRBV23-1 is an ORF; its function is uncertain. The V end was cut by 3 bases, the J end by 2 bases, with 16 bases between. CDR3 length: 17 amino acids. The CDR3 DNA reads TGCGCCAGCAGTCATATCCACCGGGACAAAAACACCGGGGAGCTGTTTTTT. It translates to CASSHIHRDKNTGELFF.

Details on this clonotype: Sequence at one end of the junction differs from germline and may be a read error. CDR3 DNA: TGTGCCGCTGGGGTGCGGGGGAGCACAGCTACGCAGTATTTT. This sequence encodes CAAGVRGSTATQYF. The chain links TRBV6-5 to TRBJ2-3, with 7 positions matching TRBD2. The CDR3 length is 14 residues. CDR1 MNHEY and CDR2 SVGAGI come from the germline V gene.

The gene calls are TRBV4-2 and TRBJ1-4; 12 nucleotides align to TRBD1. The CDR3 is made up of 17 amino acids. The V segment lost 0 bases and the J segment 6 bases; nucleotides outside the gene matches: 5. Germline loops: CDR1 LGHNA, CDR2 YNFKEQ. This CDR3 is CASSQDGTGGGYEKLFF. CDR3 sequence (DNA): TGTGCCAGCAGCCAAGATGGGACAGGGGGCGGCTATGAAAAACTGTTTTTT.

This clonotype was observed many times. The V gene is TRBV2, the J gene TRBJ2-5; 10 nucleotides line up with TRBD1. CDR3 length: 12 amino acids. With V trimmed by 7 bases and J by 5 bases, 1 base remained unmatched. Germline lookup yields CDR1 SNHLY and CDR2 FYNNEI. The CDR3, as DNA: TGTGCCAGCAAGGACAGGGGGGAGACCCAGTACTTC. Encoded protein: CASKDRGETQYF.

V is TRBV5-6 and J is TRBJ2-4; 7 nucleotides align to TRBD1. V shed 3 bases, J shed 4 bases, and the junction held 7 bases outside the gene matches. CDR1 and CDR2 (germline): SGHDT, YYEEEE. The CDR3 spans 15 residues. This CDR3 is CASSSRWGQKNIQYF. The CDR3 DNA is TGTGCCAGCAGCTCCCGATGGGGACAGAAAAACATTCAGTACTTC. Looking up the rest from reference TRBV5-6 and TRBJ2-4 gives the full variable domain: DAGVTQSPTHLIKTRGQQVTLRCSPKSGHDTVSWYQQALGQGPQFIFQYYEEEERQRGNFPDRFSGHQFPNYSSELNVNALLLGDSALYLCASSSRWGQKNIQYFGAGTRLSVL.

The V call is TRBV4-3, the J call TRBJ2-1; D possibly corresponds to TRBD2 (5 bases). The ends were cut back, 1 base at V and 5 bases at J, with 12 bases in the middle. From germline, CDR1 is LGHNA and CDR2 YSLEER. The CDR3 is 15 residues long. The CDR3 DNA reads TGCGCCAGCAGCCAAGCGGGAAACCCGAACAATGAGCAGTTCTTC. Protein sequence: CASSQAGNPNNEQFF.

Comment on this clonotype: A read error may be the cause here, since a much bigger clone is one base away. This chain links TRBV6-5 with TRBJ2-5, with D unclear. Germline V gives CDR1 MNHEY, CDR2 SVGAGI. The CDR3 contains 12 residues. The CDR3 nucleotides are TGTGCCAGCACTTACTCCCCCGAGACCCAGTACTTC. Protein product: CASTYSPETQYF.

V is TRBV12-3 or TRBV12-4 and J is TRBJ1-2, with D possibly TRBD1 on 5 matching bases. Trimming removed 7 bases at V and 8 bases at J, with 14 bases between. The CDR3 runs to 12 residues. The CDR3 reads CASNRGVSGYTF. CDR3 nucleotide sequence: TGTGCCAGCAACAGAGGGGTGAGCGGCTACACCTTC.

The V call is TRBV24-1, the J call TRBJ2-7, with D perhaps matching TRBD2 (6 bases). The V end lost 2 bases, the J end lost 3 bases, and 13 bases lay between the germline ends. Germline V gives CDR1 KGHDR, CDR2 SFDVKD. This CDR3 comprises 15 residues. CDR3: CATSDSRERYYEQYF. CDR3 DNA: TGTGCCACCAGTGATTCACGGGAGAGATACTACGAGCAGTACTTC.

This clonotype came up a few times. This sequence joins TRBV4-2 and TRBJ1-1; perhaps TRBD1 as D (5 bases). V was cut by 3 bases and J by 1 base, with 21 bases left in between. In germline, CDR1 is LGHNA, CDR2 YNFKEQ. The CDR3 contains 18 residues. CDR3 in amino acids: CASSQGRLRGLGNTEAFF. The CDR3 DNA is TGTGCCAGCAGCCAGGGCAGGCTCCGGGGCTTAGGGAACACTGAAGCTTTCTTT.

V is TRBV7-9 and J is TRBJ2-3; D is possibly TRBD1 or TRBD2 (5 bases each). The CDR3 consists of 17 residues. Per germline, CDR1 SEHNR and CDR2 FQNEAQ (reference sequence). V lost 7 bases and J 0 bases, leaving 20 bases between the germline ends. The CDR3 is CASIRDGESRSTDTQYF. CDR3 nucleotide sequence: TGTGCCAGCATCCGGGACGGGGAGTCTCGTAGCACAGATACGCAGTATTTT.

This clonotype has more than one count but fewer than ten. The V call is TRBV5-1, the J call TRBJ1-4; D is undetermined. The CDR3 covers 16 residues. Per the germline V gene, CDR1 is SGHRS and CDR2 is YFSETQ. V gave up 6 bases and J gave up 7 bases, with 22 bases separating them. CDR3 in amino acids: CASNHSFGVGGEKLFF. CDR3 nucleotides: TGCGCCAGCAACCATTCCTTTGGGGTCGGCGGTGAAAAACTGTTTTTT. The full variable domain, rest sourced from reference TRBV5-1 and TRBJ1-4, is KAGVTQTPRYLIKTRGQQVTLSCSPISGHRSVSWYQQTPGQGLQFLFEYFSETQRNKGNFPGRFSGRQFSNSRSEMNVSTLELGDSALYLCASNHSFGVGGEKLFFGSGTQLSVL.

The chain is built from TRBV6-2 or TRBV6-3 and TRBJ2-1; 7 bases are shared with TRBD2. The DNA end is a closer match to TRBJ2-7, so the J assignment may be wrong. This CDR3 is built from 12 residues. CDR1 is MNHEY, CDR2 SVGEGT, per germline. Here the CDR3 DNA reads TGTGCCACGCGGCGGGAGAACAATGAGCAGTACTTC. Protein sequence: CATRRENNEQYF.

The rearrangement links TRBV6-1 to TRBJ2-3; D remains ambiguous. This CDR3 region has 14 residues. The germline CDR1 and CDR2 sequences are MNHNS and SASEGT. V lost 4 bases, J lost 2 bases, and 10 bases lay in between. The CDR3 sequence: CASSGRKFTDTQYF. In DNA, the CDR3 is TGTGCCAGCAGTGGGAGAAAATTCACAGATACGCAGTATTTT.

This clonotype was seen just once. This chain uses TRBV20-1 with TRBJ2-7, with 7 bases matching TRBD1. The CDR3 spans 14 residues. With V trimmed by 0 bases and J by 6 bases, 8 bases remained unmatched. Germline V gene lookup returns CDR1 DFQATT and CDR2 SNEGSKA (reference sequence). The CDR3 loop reads CSARETGLFREQYF. The CDR3 DNA follows: TGCAGTGCTAGAGAGACAGGGCTGTTTCGCGAGCAGTACTTC.

This clonotype was seen a few times. The chain couples TRBV27 to TRBJ2-1, with 9 bases that match TRBD2. The CDR3 sequence is 14 residues long. The junction had 3 bases not matched to a gene; V was cut back by 5 bases and J by 4 bases. Germline lookup yields CDR1 MNHEY and CDR2 SMNVEV (reference sequence). The CDR3, as DNA: TGTGCCAGCAGTGGACTAGCGCATTACAATGAGCAGTTCTTC. Amino acid sequence: CASSGLAHYNEQFF.

The table lists this clonotype with many counts. This sequence joins TRBV4-3 and TRBJ2-7; perhaps TRBD2 as D (5 bases). Trimming cost V 3 bases and J 2 bases, with 11 bases left between them. Germline V gene sequence: CDR1 LGHNA, CDR2 YSLEER. This CDR3 contains 14 residues. The CDR3 sequence: CASSHVRATYEQYF. CDR3 bases: TGCGCCAGCAGCCATGTGCGGGCCACCTACGAGCAGTACTTC.

As regards this clonotype: A much bigger clone sits one base away, suggesting this may be a read error. The rearrangement links TRBV10-3 to TRBJ2-1; the match to TRBD1 covers 8 bases. Germline CDR1 and CDR2: ENHRY and SYGVKD. The V segment lost 7 bases and the J segment 10 bases; nucleotides outside the gene matches: 9. CDR3 length: 13 amino acids. In DNA, the CDR3 is TGTGCCATCACCGGACAGGGTAATAACGAGCAGTTCTTC. Protein: CAITGQGNNEQFF.

A single count supports this clonotype. This chain links TRBV6-2 or TRBV6-3 with TRBJ1-5, with D tentatively TRBD1 (5 bases). The V end lost 7 bases, the J end lost 4 bases, and 23 bases lay between the germline ends. The CDR3 runs 17 residues. Looked up from germline, CDR1 is MNHEY and CDR2 is SVGEGT. The CDR3 sequence: CASTPGWDAGQNQPQHF. CDR3 DNA sequence: TGTGCCAGCACCCCTGGGTGGGATGCAGGGCAAAATCAGCCCCAGCATTTT.

The chain is built from TRBV12-3 or TRBV12-4 and TRBJ2-5, with D possibly matching TRBD2 (7 bases). TRBJ2-7 explains the end of the DNA better; the J call may be wrong. This CDR3 has 15 amino acids. CDR3 DNA sequence: TGTGCCAGCAGACGTGAGGGGGGGCTCGCGAACGAGCAGTACTTC. Translation gives CASRREGGLANEQYF.

The chain recombines TRBV5-1 with TRBJ1-2; D call uncertain. The CDR3 is 14 residues long. Germline V gene data show CDR1 as SGHRS and CDR2 as YFSETQ. V was trimmed by 0 bases and J by 7 bases, leaving 13 bases between them. CDR3 sequence: CASSLESGSGGYTF. For the CDR3, the DNA is TGCGCCAGCAGCTTGGAATCGGGGAGCGGTGGCTACACCTTC.

V and J are TRBV28 and TRBJ2-6, with 11 bases matching TRBD2. V lost 3 bases, J lost 0 bases, and 10 bases stayed unmatched. The CDR3 has 20 amino acids. From germline, CDR1 is MDHEN and CDR2 SYDVKM. The CDR3 sequence is CASSFPQRLAGFSGANVLTF. The CDR3 DNA reads as TGTGCCAGCAGTTTTCCCCAACGACTAGCGGGGTTCTCTGGGGCCAACGTCCTGACTTTC.

This clonotype was counted between two and nine times. The gene calls are TRBV2 and TRBJ1-2; maybe TRBD1 (5 bases). The germline V gene has CDR1 SNHLY and CDR2 FYNNEI. The CDR3 length is 13 residues. The ends were cut back, 3 bases at V and 4 bases at J, with 9 bases in the middle. CDR3 amino acids: CASSDRTSYGYTF. The CDR3 region has the DNA TGTGCCAGCAGTGACCGGACAAGCTATGGCTACACCTTC.